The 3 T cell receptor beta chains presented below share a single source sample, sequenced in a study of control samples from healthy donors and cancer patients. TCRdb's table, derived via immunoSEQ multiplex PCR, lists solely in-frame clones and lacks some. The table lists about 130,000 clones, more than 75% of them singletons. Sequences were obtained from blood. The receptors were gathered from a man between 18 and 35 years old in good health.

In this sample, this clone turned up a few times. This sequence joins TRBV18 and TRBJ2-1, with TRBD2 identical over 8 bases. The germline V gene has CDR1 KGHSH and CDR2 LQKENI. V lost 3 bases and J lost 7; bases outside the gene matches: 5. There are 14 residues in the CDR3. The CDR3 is CASSPGTSFNEQFF. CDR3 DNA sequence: TGTGCCAGCTCACCCGGGACTAGTTTTAATGAGCAGTTCTTC.

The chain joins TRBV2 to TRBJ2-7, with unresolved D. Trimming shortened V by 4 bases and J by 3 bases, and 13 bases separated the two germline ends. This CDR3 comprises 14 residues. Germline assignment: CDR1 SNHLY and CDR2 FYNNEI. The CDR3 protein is CASSVWRADYEQYF. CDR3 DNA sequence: TGTGCCAGCAGTGTTTGGCGTGCTGACTACGAGCAGTACTTC.

The CDR3 DNA sequence: TGTGCCAGCAGCGTAGTAATTATCTTGGGAGTAGAATCAGATACGCAGTATTTT. Its protein product is CASSVVIILGVESDTQYF. The chain uses TRBV9 and TRBJ2-3; D possibly corresponds to TRBD2 (5 bases). V lost 0 bases and J lost 4, with 21 bases in between. Germline values: CDR1 SGDLS, CDR2 YYNGEE. This CDR3 has 18 amino acids.